Presented here are 17 T cell receptor beta chains from one specimen sequenced in a study of blood T cell repertoires in COVID-19. Clones were read by immunoSEQ multiplex PCR, and TCRdb kept only the in-frame ones, dropping some. The sample gives some 220,000 clones, 65% to 90% of which show up once; approximately 10% is in the top ten. The sequenced sample was peripheral blood. These receptor sequences come from a man in his forties or fifties with active or convalescent COVID-19.

This clone was counted once. This rearrangement joins TRBV19 to TRBJ1-1; D call uncertain. The CDR3 runs to 14 residues. Deletions cut 3 bases from V and 5 bases from J, with 13 bases between. Germline V lookup: CDR1 LNHDA, CDR2 SQIVND (reference sequence). CDR3 sequence reads: CASSIVSGLTEAFF. The CDR3 DNA sequence: TGTGCCAGTAGTATTGTGTCGGGGTTGACTGAAGCTTTCTTT.

CDR3 nucleotide sequence: TGTGCCAGCAGCGAGGGACAGGGGGCCCCCTATAATTCACCCCTCCACTTT. Protein product: CASSEGQGAPYNSPLHF. This chain joins TRBV9 and TRBJ1-6; 12 bases line up with TRBD1. From germline, CDR1 is SGDLS and CDR2 YYNGEE. V shed 3 bases and J 2 bases; nucleotides not matched to a gene: 3. The CDR3 length is 17 residues.

This sequence joins TRBV21-1 and TRBJ2-1; TRBD2 was called by the table and not checked on the DNA. TRBV21-1 is tagged as a pseudogene. The CDR3 is 17 residues long. CDR3 loop: CASSKAPRAKSYNEQFF. Written as DNA, the CDR3 is TGTGCCAGCAGCAAAGCTCCTAGAGCGAAGTCCTACAATGAGCAGTTCTTC.

This clone was counted a single time. The CDR3 region has the DNA TGTGCCAGCAGCTTACGCGGGGGCCAACCCTACGAGCAGTACGTC. Residues: CASSLRGGQPYEQYV. The chain recombines TRBV7-2 with TRBJ2-7, with a possible D match to TRBD2 (7 bases). Germline V gene sequence: CDR1 SGHTA, CDR2 FQGNSA. V was cut by 2 bases and J by 2 bases, with 13 bases left in between. The CDR3 runs to 15 residues.

The rearrangement links TRBV7-9 to TRBJ2-3; D gene ambiguous. Looked up from germline, CDR1 is SEHNR and CDR2 is FQNEAQ (reference sequence). V shed 4 bases and J shed 4 bases, with 12 bases lying between them. This CDR3 has 14 residues. DNA of the CDR3: TGTGCCAGCAGCTCGAACCCTTCGGCAGATACGCAGTATTTT. Its protein is CASSSNPSADTQYF.

V gene TRBV4-3 combines with J gene TRBJ2-1, with 10 bases identical to TRBD2. Germline V gives CDR1 LGHNA, CDR2 YSLEER. The CDR3 has 15 amino acids. The J segment lost 6 bases and the V segment lost 1 base, leaving 3 bases of the junction unmatched. CDR3 nucleotides: TGCGCCAGCAGCCAAGTCCTAGCGGGAGTCAATGAGCAGTTCTTC. Protein: CASSQVLAGVNEQFF.

V gene TRBV5-1 combines with J gene TRBJ1-1, with D possibly matching TRBD1 (6 bases). From germline, CDR1 is SGHRS and CDR2 YFSETQ. The V gene lost 2 bases and the J gene lost 4 bases, with 9 bases spanning the gap. CDR3 length equals 13 residues. CDR3: CASSFGQSTEAFF. The CDR3 coding sequence is TGCGCCAGCAGCTTTGGACAGTCCACTGAAGCTTTCTTT.

The chain couples TRBV24-1 to TRBJ2-1; D remains unclear. V was shortened by 4 bases and J by 0 bases, with 9 bases between the two germline ends. The CDR3 has 15 amino acids. Germline CDR1 reads KGHDR; CDR2 reads SFDVKD. This chain's CDR3 is CATSETGSSYNEQFF. CDR3 coding DNA: TGTGCCACCAGTGAAACGGGTAGCTCCTACAATGAGCAGTTCTTC.

This clone came up a few times. The chain carries TRBV28 and TRBJ2-7, with 7 bases identical to TRBD1. Germline V CDR1 and CDR2: MDHEN, SYDVKM. V gave up 5 bases and J gave up 12 bases; unmatched junction bases: 10. The CDR3 loop spans 12 amino acids. The CDR3 sequence is CASSDPTGYGYV. The CDR3 DNA follows: TGTGCCAGCAGTGACCCGACAGGGTATGGGTACGTC.

This clone occurred once. The chain carries TRBV5-4 and TRBJ1-1, with 7 bases lining up with TRBD1. J lost 1 base, V lost 9 bases, and 9 bases had no gene match. The germline gives CDR1 SGHNT, CDR2 YYREEE (reference sequence). CDR3 length: 14 residues. The CDR3 sequence: CAINSQGTNTEAFF. The CDR3 coding sequence is TGTGCCATCAACTCACAGGGGACGAACACTGAAGCTTTCTTT.

Ten or more counts support this clone. The chain has TRBV28 and TRBJ2-2; possible D gene TRBD2, 5 bases. CDR3 length equals 13 residues. Trimming left V 6 bases short and J 5 bases short, with 10 bases between. Germline CDR1 is MDHEN and CDR2 is SYDVKM. CDR3 bases: TGTGCCAGCAGCCCACGGGGTACCGGGGAGCTGTTTTTT. Its translation is CASSPRGTGELFF.

The chain employs TRBV7-2 and TRBJ2-1, with 12 bases that match TRBD2. Germline lookup yields CDR1 SGHTA and CDR2 FQGNSA. The CDR3 is 15 amino acids. V lost 5 bases, J lost 7 bases, and 6 bases stayed unmatched. The DNA of the CDR3 is TGTGCCAGCAGCCATCTAGCGGGGGGGCGAAATGAGCAGTTCTTC. Its translation is CASSHLAGGRNEQFF. The whole variable domain, filled in from reference TRBV7-2 and TRBJ2-1, reads GAGVSQSPSNKVTEKGKDVELRCDPISGHTALYWYRQSLGQGLEFLIYFQGNSAPDKSGLPSDRFSAERTGGSVSTLTIQRTQQEDSAVYLCASSHLAGGRNEQFFGPGTRLTVL.

This sequence joins TRBV27 and TRBJ2-7; 8 bases line up with TRBD1. The length of the CDR3 is 13 residues. V gave up 6 bases and J gave up 2 bases; unmatched junction bases: 3. Germline V gives CDR1 MNHEY, CDR2 SMNVEV (reference sequence). As DNA, the CDR3 is TGTGCCAGCAGCCGGGACAGGCCCTACGAGCAGTACTTC. Residues: CASSRDRPYEQYF.

The chain joins TRBV7-2 to TRBJ2-7, with 9 positions matching TRBD1. This CDR3 spans 15 amino acids. V lost 5 bases and J lost 4; bases outside the gene matches: 9. Germline CDR1 SGHTA, CDR2 FQGNSA. The CDR3 reads CASSLIGTGLYEQYV. The CDR3 DNA follows: TGTGCCAGCAGCCTTATCGGGACAGGGCTGTACGAGCAGTACGTC.

This chain connects TRBV23-1 to TRBJ2-7; a possible D gene is TRBD1 (6 bases). TRBV23-1 is labeled an ORF, and its function is uncertain. The CDR3 is 13 amino acids. The V gene lost 7 bases and the J gene lost 1 base, with 11 bases spanning the gap. The chain's CDR3 is CASKGDKSYEQYV. The CDR3 DNA reads as TGCGCCAGCAAGGGGGACAAATCCTACGAGCAGTACGTC.

V and J are TRBV11-2 and TRBJ2-2; 13 nucleotides agree with TRBD2. V gave up 2 bases and J gave up 5 bases; unmatched junction bases: 2. Germline CDR1 SGHAT, CDR2 FQNNGV. There are 16 residues in the CDR3. The CDR3 region has the DNA TGTGCCAGCAGCTTATGGACTAGCGGGAGAACCGGGGAGCTGTTTTTT. As protein: CASSLWTSGRTGELFF. Using reference TRBV11-2 and TRBJ2-2 for the parts outside the CDR3, the full variable domain is EAGVAQSPRYKIIEKRQSVAFWCNPISGHATLYWYQQILGQGPKLLIQFQNNGVVDDSQLPKDRFSAERLKGVDSTLKIQPAKLEDSAVYLCASSLWTSGRTGELFFGEGSRLTVL.

The rearrangement links TRBV2 to TRBJ2-3; 8 nucleotides align to TRBD2. The J segment lost 6 bases and the V segment lost 0 bases, leaving 5 bases of the junction unmatched. Germline-derived CDR1 and CDR2 are SNHLY and FYNNEI. This CDR3 contains 15 residues. The CDR3 DNA reads as TGTGCCAGCAGTGAAGCTCTAGCGGGTTGGGATACGCAGTATTTT. Translating gives CASSEALAGWDTQYF.